This TCR beta chain was sequenced in a study of identical twins. Broader study findings: Reduced insertions were recorded for abundant cord blood beta clonotypes, with no such pattern in memory repertoires.

The cDNA had a unique molecular identifier and a template-switch universal primer site. TCRdb called the 5' RACE reads again in MiXCR, with one record for every CDR3 protein. The profile shows under 900,000 distinct CDR3 sequences, 15% to 20% of them singletons. In its sample, this clonotype was seen many times. Antigen specificity is unknown. This sample was shared with a second study, whose subject was T cells expressing NK-cell markers. That paper notes: Sorted CD3+CD56+NKG2C+, CD3+CD56+NKG2C- and CD3+CD56-NKG2C+ T cells provided the TCR beta repertoires. It is unclear if expanded NKG2C-expressing clones target HCMV antigens.

The sequenced sample was PBMCs. This receptor was obtained from a woman under 30 in good health.

The CDR3 here is CASSLGIEGWDEQFF. Here the CDR3 DNA reads TGCGCCAGCAGCTTGGGCATTGAGGGTTGGGATGAGCAGTTCTTC. The V gene is TRBV5-1, the J gene TRBJ2-1; D may be TRBD2 (5 bases). The CDR3 spans 15 residues. V lost 0 bases, J lost 8 bases, and 15 bases lay in between. Germline loops: CDR1 SGHRS, CDR2 YFSETQ.